This passage covers 24 T cell receptor beta chains from one sample sequenced in a study of cytomegalovirus exposure and HLA in healthy donors. PCR primers comprised 60 Vbeta and 13 Jbeta primers. Sequencing was performed with immunoSEQ multiplex PCR; in TCRdb, only in-frame clones are kept and a portion is missing. Here the sample spans under 200,000 clones, roughly 70% being singletons. Specimen: PBMCs. All receptors derive from a woman in her forties in good health and CMV-seropositive.

This chain connects TRBV5-6 to TRBJ1-2; D might be TRBD1 (5 bases). Trimming pared 0 bases from V and 8 bases from J, leaving 5 bases between. CDR1 and CDR2 (germline): SGHDT, YYEEEE. The length of the CDR3 is 11 residues. In DNA form, the CDR3 reads TGTGCCAGCAGCTTGGCAGGGGGCTACACCTTC. As protein: CASSLAGGYTF.

This clone appeared a few times. This sequence joins TRBV6-6 and TRBJ2-1; no reliable D call. This CDR3 has 16 amino acids. V shed 2 bases and J shed 4 bases, with 15 bases lying between them. CDR1 and CDR2 (germline): MNHNY, SVGAGI (reference sequence). CDR3 sequence: CASSYDEWAVYNEQFF. In nucleotides, the CDR3 is TGTGCCAGCAGTTACGACGAATGGGCAGTTTACAATGAGCAGTTCTTC.

The gene calls are TRBV4-1 and TRBJ1-1; tentative D call: TRBD1 (6 bases). Trimming cost V 4 bases and J 0 bases, with 15 bases left between them. This CDR3 spans 16 amino acids. The germline V gene encodes CDR1 MGHRA and CDR2 YSYEKL. CDR3 protein: CASSPGGRGMNTEAFF. The CDR3 DNA follows: TGCGCCAGCAGCCCCGGGGGGCGCGGAATGAACACTGAAGCTTTCTTT.

The J gene is TRBJ2-5, the V gene TRBV9, with TRBD2 identical over 8 bases. V trimming: 0 bases; J trimming: 4 bases; junction bases outside the gene matches: 11. The germline V gene encodes CDR1 SGDLS and CDR2 YYNGEE. The CDR3 consists of 17 residues. Here the CDR3 reads CASSVGFSGDLGETQYF. The CDR3 DNA is TGTGCCAGCAGCGTAGGGTTTAGCGGGGATTTGGGAGAGACCCAGTACTTC.

This clone showed up just a few times. The chain links TRBV6-5 to TRBJ2-1; 11 nucleotides agree with TRBD2. CDR1 MNHEY and CDR2 SVGAGI come from the germline V gene. Unmatched junction bases numbered 8, after V lost 6 bases and J lost 7 bases. The CDR3 is made up of 15 amino acids. CDR3 in amino acids: CASREGIAGGNEQFF. The CDR3 nucleotides read TGTGCCAGCAGGGAGGGAATAGCGGGGGGGAATGAGCAGTTCTTC.

This clone was picked up a small number of times. The CDR3 region is CASLGRQGASGNTIYF. CDR3 nucleotide sequence: TGTGCCAGCCTAGGGAGACAGGGGGCTTCTGGAAACACCATATATTTT. The V and J genes are TRBV11-3 and TRBJ1-3; 10 positions match TRBD1. The germline V gene encodes CDR1 SGHNT and CDR2 YENEEA. The CDR3 covers 16 residues. J gave up 1 base and V 8 bases, and 8 bases lay outside the gene matches.

This clone came up a few times. CDR3 loop: CASSYGQGPGQPQHF. The DNA of the CDR3 is TGTGCCAGCAGTTACGGTCAGGGGCCGGGTCAGCCCCAGCATTTT. The chain carries TRBV6-8 and TRBJ1-5; D is possibly TRBD1 (6 bases). V shed 2 bases and J shed 6 bases, with 14 bases lying between them. The CDR3 sequence is 15 residues long. Germline V gene sequence: CDR1 MNHGY, CDR2 SAAAGT.

J is TRBJ2-1 and V is TRBV12-5; D unresolved. V was shortened by 6 bases and J by 5 bases, with 8 bases between the two germline ends. The CDR3 has 12 residues. The germline CDR1 and CDR2 sequences are LGHNT and FRNRAP. The CDR3 DNA reads TGTGCTAGTGGACTTATGGACAATGAGCAGTTCTTC. It encodes CASGLMDNEQFF.

This clone has just a few counts. The chain recombines TRBV5-8 with TRBJ1-5; TRBD1 is a possible D gene (6 bases). CDR3 length: 15 amino acids. CDR1 is SGHTS, CDR2 YDEGEE, per germline. The V end was cut by 4 bases, the J end by 1 base, with 12 bases between. The CDR3, as DNA: TGTGCCAGCAGCACCTCAGGGGAGAGCAATCAGCCCCAGCATTTT. Residues: CASSTSGESNQPQHF.

This chain links TRBV6-1 with TRBJ2-3; 7 nucleotides match TRBD2. The CDR3 is made up of 14 amino acids. The J segment lost 0 bases and the V segment lost 7 bases, leaving 4 bases of the junction unmatched. The germline V gene encodes CDR1 MNHNS and CDR2 SASEGT. CDR3 in amino acids: CASITSESTDTQYF. The CDR3 DNA reads as TGTGCCAGCATAACTAGCGAGAGCACAGATACGCAGTATTTT.

This chain links TRBV6-5 with TRBJ1-1; unclear D gene. This CDR3 spans 11 amino acids. Germline CDR1 is MNHEY and CDR2 is SVGAGI. The germline V and J ends were trimmed by 2 bases and 11 bases, with 9 bases remaining between them. CDR3 DNA sequence: TGTGCCAGCAGTTACGAGGAGGTGGCTTTCTTT. It translates to CASSYEEVAFF.

V and J are TRBV27 and TRBJ2-3; 9 nucleotides line up with TRBD2. This CDR3 has 13 amino acids. Germline CDR1 is MNHEY and CDR2 is SMNVEV (reference sequence). With 5 bases clipped from V and 6 bases from J, the junction kept 3 bases outside the gene matches. The CDR3 sequence is CASSRREGDTQYF. The DNA of the CDR3 is TGTGCCAGCAGTCGGCGGGAGGGGGATACGCAGTATTTT.

The V gene is TRBV4-2, the J gene TRBJ2-5; no clear D gene. The end of the DNA fits TRBJ2-7 better, so the J call may be wrong. Germline CDR1 and CDR2: LGHNA and YNFKEQ. The CDR3 covers 16 residues. CDR3 in DNA: TGTGCCAGCAGCCCAAGTACTTTGTTGCCCTCCTACGAGCAGTACTTC. Translated, it gives CASSPSTLLPSYEQYF.

V is TRBV2 and J is TRBJ1-4; possible D gene TRBD1, 5 bases. Trimming stripped 5 bases from V and 5 bases from J, with 12 bases between. The CDR3 has 14 amino acids. Germline lookup yields CDR1 SNHLY and CDR2 FYNNEI. The CDR3 region has the DNA TGTGCCAGCAGTCCGACAGACAGAAATGAAAAACTGTTTTTT. Encoded protein: CASSPTDRNEKLFF.

This clone appeared a single time. The chain links TRBV9 to TRBJ1-1; D gene unclear. The germline V gene has CDR1 SGDLS and CDR2 YYNGEE. Trimming left V 3 bases short and J 1 base short, with 13 bases between. CDR3 length: 15 residues. The DNA for the CDR3 is TGTGCCAGCAGCGCCTTCGACACGCCGAACACTGAAGCTTTCTTT. It is translated as CASSAFDTPNTEAFF. Drawing the rest from reference TRBV9 and TRBJ1-1, the complete variable domain is DSGVTQTPKHLITATGQRVTLRCSPRSGDLSVYWYQQSLDQGLQFLIQYYNGEERAKGNILERFSAQQFPDLHSELNLSSLELGDSALYFCASSAFDTPNTEAFFGQGTRLTVV.

The chain employs TRBV19 and TRBJ2-5; TRBD2 agrees at 7 bases. The germline V gene encodes CDR1 LNHDA and CDR2 SQIVND (reference sequence). The CDR3 contains 16 residues. After removal of 1 base from V and 1 base from J, the junction contained 6 bases not matched to a gene. The CDR3 DNA reads TGTGCCAGTAGTATAGGTCTAGCGGTATTCCAAGAGACCCAGTACTTC. This codes for CASSIGLAVFQETQYF.

The chain is built from TRBV28 and TRBJ2-7, with TRBD2 identical over 9 bases. From germline, CDR1 is MDHEN and CDR2 SYDVKM. J was trimmed by 2 bases and V by 4 bases; bases with no gene match: 9. This CDR3 is built from 16 residues. Here the CDR3 reads CASSSFSGRATYEQYF. CDR3 sequence (DNA): TGTGCCAGCAGTTCCTTTAGCGGGAGAGCCACCTACGAGCAGTACTTC.

The chain couples TRBV18 to TRBJ2-3; D may be TRBD2 (6 bases). The germline CDR1 and CDR2 sequences are KGHSH and LQKENI. V lost 1 base, J lost 0 bases, and 14 bases lay in between. This CDR3 contains 17 residues. CDR3 nucleotides: TGTGCCAGCTCACCACTCCCTAGCGCGACTAGCACAGATACGCAGTATTTT. As protein: CASSPLPSATSTDTQYF.

The J gene is TRBJ2-7, the V gene TRBV9, with 9 bases that match TRBD2. The V segment lost 2 bases and the J segment 7 bases; nucleotides outside the gene matches: 10. The CDR3 is 15 residues long. In germline, CDR1 is SGDLS, CDR2 YYNGEE. In DNA form, the CDR3 reads TGTGCCAGCAGCGTTGGAGCGGGGGGAGACTATGAGCAGTACTTC. Translating gives CASSVGAGGDYEQYF.

This rearrangement joins TRBV5-4 to TRBJ2-1; perhaps TRBD1 as D (7 bases). This CDR3 has 15 residues. Trimming left V 2 bases short and J 5 bases short, with 14 bases between. Germline values: CDR1 SGHNT, CDR2 YYREEE (reference sequence). The CDR3 DNA reads TGTGCCAGCAGCTTTGATCAGGGGGGCCACAATGAGCAGTTCTTC. Its protein is CASSFDQGGHNEQFF.

The genes are TRBV29-1 and TRBJ2-7; D may be TRBD2 (6 bases). The CDR3 is made up of 14 amino acids. Germline CDR1 and CDR2: SQVTM and ANQGSEA. V dropped 4 bases and J dropped 1 base, with 14 bases sitting between them. The CDR3 DNA is TGCAGCGTTGCTTGGGACGCGGGATCCTACGAGCAGTACTTC. It translates to CSVAWDAGSYEQYF.

The rearrangement links TRBV4-2 to TRBJ2-1; 7 bases line up with TRBD1. After removal of 4 bases from V and 6 bases from J, the junction contained 9 bases not matched to a gene. Germline V gene data show CDR1 as LGHNA and CDR2 as YNFKEQ. The CDR3 runs 15 residues. CDR3 residues: CASSPDRVRGNEQFF. As DNA, the CDR3 is TGTGCCAGCAGCCCCGACAGGGTCCGCGGCAATGAGCAGTTCTTC.

J is TRBJ1-2 and V is TRBV12-1. TRBV12-1 is recorded as a pseudogene. This CDR3 contains 13 residues. The CDR3 loop is CASSFVFVSGYTF. CDR3 bases: TGTGCCAGCAGCTTTGTGTTCGTCTCTGGCTACACCTTC.

This chain joins TRBV9 and TRBJ2-3; TRBD2 aligns across 10 bases. This CDR3 contains 16 residues. Germline CDR1 and CDR2: SGDLS and YYNGEE. V gave up 4 bases and J gave up 6 bases; unmatched junction bases: 11. The CDR3 region is CASSRYSGGPRDTQYF. The CDR3 DNA sequence: TGTGCCAGCAGCCGGTATAGCGGGGGGCCACGGGATACGCAGTATTTT. The complete variable domain, with remaining parts taken from reference TRBV9 and TRBJ2-3, reads DSGVTQTPKHLITATGQRVTLRCSPRSGDLSVYWYQQSLDQGLQFLIQYYNGEERAKGNILERFSAQQFPDLHSELNLSSLELGDSALYFCASSRYSGGPRDTQYFGPGTRLTVL.